This paragraph reports one T cell receptor beta chain. Its antigen is not yet known. No base quality values were provided; no much bigger clone lies one nucleotide off. Collaborating institutions collected whole blood in K2EDTA tubes following their own protocols. For TCRbeta analysis, collaborators shipped samples in one of three forms: frozen whole blood, isolated PBMCs, or DNA extracted from either of those sample types. The sample comes from a study of blood T cell repertoires in COVID-19 (dated by TCRdb to 2018 to 2021). Regarding the research as a whole: The collaborator samples originated in the United States, Italy and Spain and spanned the acute and convalescent phases of COVID-19. The prospective study material was composed of cDNA or gDNA derived from T cells, B-cell-depleted T cells, or PBMCs. The dataset comprised deeply sampled blood TCRbeta repertoires from subjects exposed to, actively infected with, or recovered from COVID-19. A freely available public database, intended as a resource for researchers studying the immune response to SARS-CoV-2, is where the repertoires were released. Samples came from the ongoing ImmuneRACE study (first 160 participants) plus 1,254 subjects from 6 global collaborators. Sample metadata almost always included a de-identified subject ID, COVID-19 status, age in years and sex. Where available, HLA class I and class II types were obtained from metadata supplied by the sample provider rather than from assay-based typing.

Results the study describes overall, beyond this receptor: Clinical and demographic metadata were provided uncurated, with the amount varying by source and participant.

TCRbeta CDR3 regions were amplified from genomic DNA using the immunoSEQ Assay, a bias-controlled multiplex PCR. Per the authors' processing: The number of nucleated cells in each sample was estimated from the amplification of reference gene primers within the assay. Sequence reads were collapsed and filtered to measure the absolute abundance of every unique TCRbeta CDR3 rearrangement. For each sample, productive Simpson clonality was calculated by taking the square root of Simpson's diversity index across productive rearrangements. TCRdb holds this immuneACCESS table with in-frame rearrangements only. Some clones are missing; in checked studies, unresolved V genes explain under half, and the rest has no known cause. V and J calls and clone size are those listed in that table; D and trimming were worked out from the DNA. The table for this sample lists about 88,000 clones; about 90% of them were counted only once. The top ten clones comprise more than 1.5% of the sample.

Sequenced material: peripheral blood. This receptor was obtained from a human donor with active COVID-19. The donor label of this sample is uncertain.

The CDR3 region has the sequence CASSLWGVGEQYF. In nucleotide form, the sequence is TGTGCCAGCAGTTTATGGGGGGTGGGAGAGCAGTACTTC. Rearrangement joined TRBV12-3 or TRBV12-4 to TRBJ2-7; TRBD2 is possibly the D segment (6 matching bases). Taken from cysteine to phenylalanine, the CDR3 has 13 residues. The kept DNA is CDR3 alone, 39 bases in frame from the first base. V sheds 2 bases and J sheds 7 bases, leaving 12 bases between their ends.